The 24 T cell receptor beta chains below come from one sample, sequenced in a study of blood T cell repertoires in COVID-19. Only in-frame clones appear in the TCRdb table, and some are missing; sequencing was by immunoSEQ multiplex PCR. The table shows roughly 230,000 clones, with 80% to 90% occurring only once. Sequenced input: peripheral blood. The receptor source for this set is a man aged 35 to 55 with active or convalescent COVID-19.

The rearrangement links TRBV21-1 to TRBJ2-7; the table assigns TRBD2, which was not confirmed against the DNA. TRBV21-1 corresponds to a pseudogene. The CDR3 has 13 amino acids. CDR3 loop: CASSKEEVDEQYF. The DNA for the CDR3 is TGTGCCAGCAGCAAAGAAGAGGTCGACGAGCAGTACTTC.

This clone was seen only once. This chain links TRBV11-2 with TRBJ2-1; 7 bases are shared with TRBD1. V lost 5 bases, J lost 8 bases, and 3 bases stayed unmatched. There are 12 residues in the CDR3. Germline CDR1 is SGHAT and CDR2 is FQNNGV. CDR3 loop: CASSNQGDEQFF. CDR3 nucleotides: TGTGCCAGCAGCAACCAGGGGGATGAGCAGTTCTTC. The complete variable domain, with remaining parts taken from reference TRBV11-2 and TRBJ2-1, reads EAGVAQSPRYKIIEKRQSVAFWCNPISGHATLYWYQQILGQGPKLLIQFQNNGVVDDSQLPKDRFSAERLKGVDSTLKIQPAKLEDSAVYLCASSNQGDEQFFGPGTRLTVL.

This sequence joins TRBV4-1 and TRBJ2-1; the match to TRBD2 covers 14 bases. The germline CDR1 and CDR2 sequences are MGHRA and YSYEKL. This CDR3 contains 16 residues. The ends lost 3 bases at V and 8 bases at J; junction bases unmatched: 6. The CDR3 DNA reads as TGCGCCAGCAGCCAGGGGACTAGCGGGGGTTTTTATGAGCAGTTCTTC. This codes for CASSQGTSGGFYEQFF.

The V gene is TRBV12-3 or TRBV12-4, the J gene TRBJ2-7, with D perhaps TRBD2 (5 bases). V lost 3 bases and J lost 5, with 8 bases in between. This CDR3 spans 12 amino acids. CDR3 in DNA: TGTGCCAGCAGTTTGAGGAGGCACGAGCAGTACTTC. Protein sequence: CASSLRRHEQYF.

V gene TRBV5-1 combines with J gene TRBJ1-2, with 9 bases aligning to TRBD1. CDR1 is SGHRS, CDR2 YFSETQ, per germline. V was pared by 3 bases and J by 7 bases, with 10 bases of the junction left unmatched. There are 15 residues in the CDR3. CDR3 region: CASSSEAQGAGGYTF. The CDR3, as DNA: TGCGCCAGCAGCTCGGAAGCACAGGGGGCAGGTGGCTACACCTTC.

The chain combines TRBV10-3 with TRBJ2-2; 9 bases align to TRBD2. V trimming: 6 bases; J trimming: 5 bases; junction bases outside the gene matches: 4. The CDR3 is made up of 14 amino acids. The germline gives CDR1 ENHRY, CDR2 SYGVKD. CDR3: CAISAGGGTGELFF. The DNA of the CDR3 is TGTGCCATCAGCGCGGGAGGGGGGACCGGGGAGCTGTTTTTT.

This clone was recorded once. The chain employs TRBV6-5 and TRBJ2-7, with unresolved D. The CDR3 totals 11 residues. The V gene's germline CDR1 is MNHEY and CDR2 SVGAGI. Trimming removed 6 bases at V and 3 bases at J, with 6 bases between. CDR3 in amino acids: CASRFLYEQYF. The CDR3 nucleotides read TGTGCCAGCAGGTTTCTCTACGAGCAGTACTTC.

The chain uses TRBV3-1 (or the pseudogene TRBV3-2) and TRBJ1-4, with D hard to call. CDR1 LGHDT and CDR2 YNNKEL come from the germline V gene (reference sequence). The CDR3 is 14 residues long. Trimming cost V 0 bases and J 4 bases, with 6 bases left between them. CDR3 amino acids: CASSQDEGNEKLFF. The CDR3 coding sequence is TGTGCCAGCAGCCAAGACGAGGGTAATGAAAAACTGTTTTTT.

This rearrangement joins TRBV6-5 to TRBJ1-1; 9 bases align to TRBD1. The CDR3 runs 12 residues. Germline CDR1 MNHEY, CDR2 SVGAGI. J was trimmed by 10 bases and V by 6 bases; bases with no gene match: 6. The CDR3 nucleotides are TGTGCCAGCAGAAACAGACAGGGGGTAGCTTTCTTT. Translating gives CASRNRQGVAFF.

This chain links TRBV19 with TRBJ2-7; 11 positions agree with TRBD1. V shed 4 bases and J 7 bases; nucleotides not matched to a gene: 9. This CDR3 has 15 amino acids. Germline values: CDR1 LNHDA, CDR2 SQIVND (reference sequence). CDR3 region: CASSTSGTGGLEQYF. The CDR3 DNA reads as TGTGCCAGTAGTACCTCCGGGACAGGGGGTTTGGAGCAGTACTTC.

The V gene is TRBV7-2, the J gene TRBJ1-4; TRBD1 matches at 8 bases. Germline CDR1 and CDR2: SGHTA and FQGNSA. The CDR3 totals 14 residues. With 3 bases clipped from V and 8 bases from J, the junction kept 5 bases outside the gene matches. CDR3 nucleotide sequence: TGTGCCAGCAGCTTCGACAGGGGAAAAGAAAAACTGTTTTTT. Its translation: CASSFDRGKEKLFF.

The CDR3 DNA is TGTGCCACCAGTGATTCACTAGGACAGGGGGCGAGCAACACCGGGGAGCTGTTTTTT. Amino acids: CATSDSLGQGASNTGELFF. The chain couples TRBV24-1 to TRBJ2-2, with 11 bases matching TRBD1. There are 19 residues in the CDR3. Germline-derived CDR1 and CDR2 are KGHDR and SFDVKD. After removal of 2 bases from V and 2 bases from J, the junction contained 9 bases not matched to a gene.

The CDR3 sequence: CASRRRGNTEAFF. The CDR3 bases are TGTGCCAGCAGGAGAAGGGGGAACACTGAAGCTTTCTTT. The J gene is TRBJ1-1, the V gene TRBV6-5; D perhaps matches TRBD1 (5 bases). The ends were cut back, 6 bases at V and 1 base at J, with 9 bases in the middle. Germline V gene lookup returns CDR1 MNHEY and CDR2 SVGAGI. The CDR3 is made up of 13 amino acids.

CDR3 region: CASSPPGGYNEQFF. For the CDR3, the DNA is TGTGCCAGCTCACCCCCGGGGGGGTACAATGAGCAGTTCTTC. The V and J genes are TRBV18 and TRBJ2-1, with 8 bases aligning to TRBD2. J gave up 4 bases and V 3 bases, and 2 bases lay outside the gene matches. Germline V gene sequence: CDR1 KGHSH, CDR2 LQKENI. CDR3 size: 14 residues.

CDR3 sequence (DNA): TGTGCCAGTAGTATCCCGGGAGCCACCTCCTACGAGCAGTACTTC. Translating it yields CASSIPGATSYEQYF. The J gene is TRBJ2-7, the V gene TRBV19, with D tentatively TRBD2 (6 bases). CDR3 length equals 15 residues. V was cut by 3 bases and J by 0 bases, with 12 bases left in between. Germline V lookup: CDR1 LNHDA, CDR2 SQIVND (reference sequence).

This chain joins TRBV15 and TRBJ2-1; D is ambiguous. The CDR3 extends over 16 amino acids. V was shortened by 0 bases and J by 4 bases, with 13 bases between the two germline ends. Germline V lookup: CDR1 LNHNV, CDR2 YYDKDF (reference sequence). CDR3 sequence (DNA): TGTGCCACCAGCAGAGATCAGCGCCTAAATTACAATGAGCAGTTCTTC. The encoded protein is CATSRDQRLNYNEQFF. Full variable domain (remainder filled in from reference TRBV15 and TRBJ2-1): DAMVIQNPRYQVTQFGKPVTLSCSQTLNHNVMYWYQQKSSQAPKLLFHYYDKDFNNEADTPDNFQSRRPNTSFCFLDIRSPGLGDTAMYLCATSRDQRLNYNEQFFGPGTRLTVL.

The gene calls are TRBV5-1 and TRBJ1-1; TRBD1 aligns across 8 bases. V was pared by 0 bases and J by 1 base, with 17 bases of the junction left unmatched. CDR3 length: 20 residues. Looked up from germline, CDR1 is SGHRS and CDR2 is YFSETQ. CDR3 loop: CASSLEYRGLGFSTNTEAFF. CDR3 in DNA: TGCGCCAGCAGCTTGGAGTACAGGGGGTTGGGATTCTCAACGAACACTGAAGCTTTCTTT.

CDR3 amino acids: CASSTRQGREETQYF. As DNA, the CDR3 is TGTGCCAGTAGTACCCGACAGGGTCGGGAAGAGACCCAGTACTTC. This chain uses TRBV19 with TRBJ2-5; 7 nucleotides agree with TRBD1. The V segment lost 4 bases and the J segment 3 bases; nucleotides outside the gene matches: 8. CDR1 LNHDA and CDR2 SQIVND come from the germline V gene (reference sequence). This CDR3 has 15 amino acids.

The chain joins TRBV4-1 to TRBJ2-2; D gene unclear. The CDR3 sequence is 14 residues long. Trimming cost V 2 bases and J 4 bases, with 8 bases left between them. Germline-derived CDR1 and CDR2 are MGHRA and YSYEKL. CDR3: CASSQTASTGELFF. The CDR3 DNA is TGCGCCAGCAGCCAAACTGCGAGCACCGGGGAGCTGTTTTTT.

The genes are TRBV19 and TRBJ2-3; D remains unclear. The CDR3 length is 13 residues. V was shortened by 1 base and J by 2 bases, with 4 bases between the two germline ends. Per germline, CDR1 LNHDA and CDR2 SQIVND (reference sequence). CDR3 DNA: TGTGCCAGTAGTATAGCCCTCACAGATACGCAGTATTTT. Its translation is CASSIALTDTQYF.

The CDR3 DNA sequence: TGTGCCAGCAGCTTACGGGGTAGGGCTCCGGAAGAGCAGTACTTC. It yields the protein CASSLRGRAPEEQYF. The chain carries TRBV11-2 and TRBJ2-7; D might be TRBD2 (5 bases). The ends were cut back, 2 bases at V and 7 bases at J, with 18 bases in the middle. Germline-derived CDR1 and CDR2 are SGHAT and FQNNGV. There are 15 residues in the CDR3. Full variable domain (missing parts from reference TRBV11-2 and TRBJ2-7): EAGVAQSPRYKIIEKRQSVAFWCNPISGHATLYWYQQILGQGPKLLIQFQNNGVVDDSQLPKDRFSAERLKGVDSTLKIQPAKLEDSAVYLCASSLRGRAPEEQYFGPGTRLTVT.

This clone has only one observation. The genes are TRBV18 and TRBJ2-2; 12 positions match TRBD1. Unmatched junction bases numbered 9, after V lost 4 bases and J lost 3 bases. CDR1 KGHSH and CDR2 LQKENI come from the germline V gene. The CDR3 has 18 residues. The CDR3 protein is CASSRPGTGGLDTGELFF. CDR3 bases: TGTGCCAGCTCACGTCCAGGGACAGGGGGCTTGGACACCGGGGAGCTGTTTTTT.

The genes are TRBV27 and TRBJ1-1, with 7 bases lining up with TRBD1. The J segment lost 4 bases and the V segment lost 5 bases, leaving 7 bases of the junction unmatched. The germline CDR1 and CDR2 sequences are MNHEY and SMNVEV (reference sequence). The CDR3 spans 14 residues. Here the CDR3 DNA reads TGTGCCAGCAGTACCCGGACAGGTAGCACTGAAGCTTTCTTT. It yields the protein CASSTRTGSTEAFF.

The chain combines TRBV3-1 (or the pseudogene TRBV3-2) with TRBJ2-5; D might be TRBD2 (5 bases). The germline V gene has CDR1 LGHDT and CDR2 YNNKEL (reference sequence). V was clipped by 4 bases and J by 7 bases, with 13 bases between them. This CDR3 region has 13 residues. CDR3 nucleotide sequence: TGTGCCAGCAGCCCCAGCGTCGAGGGGACCCAGTACTTC. Protein sequence: CASSPSVEGTQYF.